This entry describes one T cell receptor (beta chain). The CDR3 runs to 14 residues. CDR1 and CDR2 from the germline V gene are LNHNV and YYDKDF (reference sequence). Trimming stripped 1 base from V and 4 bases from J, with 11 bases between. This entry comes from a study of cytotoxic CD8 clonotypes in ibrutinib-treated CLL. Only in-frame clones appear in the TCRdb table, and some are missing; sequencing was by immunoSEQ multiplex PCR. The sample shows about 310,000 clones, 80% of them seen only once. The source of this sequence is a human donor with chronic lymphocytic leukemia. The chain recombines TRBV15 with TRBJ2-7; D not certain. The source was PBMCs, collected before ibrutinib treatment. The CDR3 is CATSRGFGGYEQYF. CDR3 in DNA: TGTGCCACCAGCAGAGGATTCGGTGGTTACGAGCAGTACTTC.